This T cell receptor (beta chain) is from a study of CD8 T cells in ankylosing spondylitis. Each TCR beta library was made by quantitative 5'-RACE that incorporated molecular barcodes. TCRdb re-derived calls from the 5' RACE reads in MiXCR, one entry per CDR3 protein. The sample comprises over 700,000 distinct CDR3 sequences, around 20% of which are singletons, and about a fifth rests with the top ten. Findings and limits, study-wide: Characteristic of ankylosing spondylitis blood, it appeared, was a TCR beta motif comprising roughly eight highly homologous variants. Enrichment of disease-linked clones was reportedly significant in matched ankylosing spondylitis synovial fluid. Existing reports had already noted some motif variants in reactive arthritis synovial fluid and blood. Disease-linked clones bore a CD8+ phenotype, appearing relatively rarely in peripheral blood.

In the case of this clonotype: The antigen is not known.

The CDR3 extends over 16 amino acids. Trimming cost V 8 bases and J 0 bases; bases outside gene matches: 6. Source material: blood, either unsorted or a sorted T cell fraction (not recorded which). The gene calls are TRBV12-3 or TRBV12-4 and TRBJ2-6, with TRBD1 matching over 8 bases. This receptor was identified in a male donor with ankylosing spondylitis. The CDR3 DNA sequence: TGTGCCAGCTGGGGACAGGAGTTCTCTGGGGCCAACGTCCTGACTTTC. Translating it yields CASWGQEFSGANVLTF.